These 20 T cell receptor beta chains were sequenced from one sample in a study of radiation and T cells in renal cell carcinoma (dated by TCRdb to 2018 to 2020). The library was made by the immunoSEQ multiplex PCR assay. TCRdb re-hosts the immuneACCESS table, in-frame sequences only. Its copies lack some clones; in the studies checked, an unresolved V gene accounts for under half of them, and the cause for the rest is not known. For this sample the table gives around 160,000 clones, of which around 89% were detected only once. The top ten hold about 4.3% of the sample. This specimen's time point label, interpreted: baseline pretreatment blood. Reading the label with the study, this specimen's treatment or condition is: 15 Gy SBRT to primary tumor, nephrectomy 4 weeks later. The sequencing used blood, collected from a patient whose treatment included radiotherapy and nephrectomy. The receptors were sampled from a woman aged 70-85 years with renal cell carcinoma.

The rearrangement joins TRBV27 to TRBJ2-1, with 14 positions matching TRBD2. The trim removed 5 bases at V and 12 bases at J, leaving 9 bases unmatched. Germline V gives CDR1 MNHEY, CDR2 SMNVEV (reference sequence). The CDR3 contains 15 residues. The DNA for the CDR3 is TGTGCCAGCAGTCCAGGACTAGCGGGGGGACTAGGGCAGTTCTTC. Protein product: CASSPGLAGGLGQFF.

The CDR3 DNA sequence: TGTGCCAGCAGGACTCGGGACACCTTTCCGAGCTCCTACAATGAGCAGTTCTTC. Translation: CASRTRDTFPSSYNEQFF. This rearrangement joins TRBV2 to TRBJ2-1; D may be TRBD1 (6 bases). This CDR3 has 18 residues. CDR1 is SNHLY and CDR2 is FYNNEI in the germline V gene. Trimming cost V 6 bases and J 0 bases, with 21 bases left between them.

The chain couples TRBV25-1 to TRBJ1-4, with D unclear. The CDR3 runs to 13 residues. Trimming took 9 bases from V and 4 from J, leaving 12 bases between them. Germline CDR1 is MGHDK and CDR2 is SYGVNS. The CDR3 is CASRGFVNEKLFF. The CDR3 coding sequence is TGTGCCAGTAGAGGGTTCGTTAATGAAAAACTGTTTTTT. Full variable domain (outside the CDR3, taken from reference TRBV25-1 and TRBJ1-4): EADIYQTPRYLVIGTGKKITLECSQTMGHDKMYWYQQDPGMELHLIHYSYGVNSTEKGDLSSESTVSRIRTEHFPLTLESARPSHTSQYLCASRGFVNEKLFFGSGTQLSVL.

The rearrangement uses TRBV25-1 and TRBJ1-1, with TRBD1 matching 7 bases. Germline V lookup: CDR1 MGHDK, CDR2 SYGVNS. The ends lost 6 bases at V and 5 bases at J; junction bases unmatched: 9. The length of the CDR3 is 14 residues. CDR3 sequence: CASRRAGTETEAFF. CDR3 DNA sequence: TGTGCCAGCAGGAGGGCCGGGACAGAGACTGAAGCTTTCTTT.

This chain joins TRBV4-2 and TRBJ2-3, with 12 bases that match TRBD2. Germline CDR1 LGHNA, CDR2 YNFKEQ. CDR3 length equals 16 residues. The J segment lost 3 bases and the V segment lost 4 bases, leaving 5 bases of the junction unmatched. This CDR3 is CASSPGTSGSTDTQYF. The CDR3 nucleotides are TGTGCCAGCAGCCCCGGGACTAGCGGGTCAACAGATACGCAGTATTTT.

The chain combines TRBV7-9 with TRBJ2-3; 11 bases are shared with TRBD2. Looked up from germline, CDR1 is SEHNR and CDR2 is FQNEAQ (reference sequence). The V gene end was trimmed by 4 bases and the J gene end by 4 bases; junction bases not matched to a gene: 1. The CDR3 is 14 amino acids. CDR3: CASSSSGGSDTQYF. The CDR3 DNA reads TGTGCCAGCAGCTCTAGCGGGGGGTCAGATACGCAGTATTTT. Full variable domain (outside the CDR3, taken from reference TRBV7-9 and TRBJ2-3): DTGVSQNPRHKITKRGQNVTFRCDPISEHNRLYWYRQTLGQGPEFLTYFQNEAQLEKSRLLSDRFSAERPKGSFSTLEIQRTEQGDSAMYLCASSSSGGSDTQYFGPGTRLTVL.

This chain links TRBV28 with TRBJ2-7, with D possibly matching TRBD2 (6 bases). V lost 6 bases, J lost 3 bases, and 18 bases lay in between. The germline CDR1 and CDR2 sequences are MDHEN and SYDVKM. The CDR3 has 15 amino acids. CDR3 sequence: CASSTPGVQVYEQYF. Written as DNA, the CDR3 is TGTGCCAGCAGCACTCCGGGGGTCCAAGTCTACGAGCAGTACTTC.

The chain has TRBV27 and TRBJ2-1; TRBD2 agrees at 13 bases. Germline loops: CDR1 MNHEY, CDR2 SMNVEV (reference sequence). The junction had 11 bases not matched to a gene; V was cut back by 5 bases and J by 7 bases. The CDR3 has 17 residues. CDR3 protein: CASSHPTGTSGVNEQFF. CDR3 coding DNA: TGTGCCAGCAGTCATCCCACCGGGACTAGCGGGGTGAATGAGCAGTTCTTC.

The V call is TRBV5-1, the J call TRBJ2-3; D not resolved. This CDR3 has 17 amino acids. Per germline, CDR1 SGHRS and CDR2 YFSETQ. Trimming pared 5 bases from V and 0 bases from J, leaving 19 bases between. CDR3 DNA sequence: TGCGCCAGCAGTTGGACGAAGTCTCTACCTAGCACAGATACGCAGTATTTT. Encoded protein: CASSWTKSLPSTDTQYF.

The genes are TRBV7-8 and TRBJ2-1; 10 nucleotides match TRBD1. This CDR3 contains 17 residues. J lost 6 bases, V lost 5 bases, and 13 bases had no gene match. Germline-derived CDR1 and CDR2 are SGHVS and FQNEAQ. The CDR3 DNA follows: TGTGCCAGCAGCATCCAACGCCGGGACAGGGGTTCCAATGAGCAGTTCTTC. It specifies CASSIQRRDRGSNEQFF.

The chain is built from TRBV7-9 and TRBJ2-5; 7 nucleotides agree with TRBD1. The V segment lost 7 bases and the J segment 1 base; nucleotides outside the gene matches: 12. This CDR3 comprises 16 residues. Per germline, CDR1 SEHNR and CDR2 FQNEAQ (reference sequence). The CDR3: CASTGDEGAAQETQYF. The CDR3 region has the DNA TGTGCCAGCACCGGAGATGAGGGGGCGGCCCAAGAGACCCAGTACTTC.

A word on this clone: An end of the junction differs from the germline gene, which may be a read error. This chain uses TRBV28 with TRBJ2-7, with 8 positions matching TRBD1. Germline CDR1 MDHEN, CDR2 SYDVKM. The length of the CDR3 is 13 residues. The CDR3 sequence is CAGRTGPSYEQYF. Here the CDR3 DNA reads TGTGCCGGCAGGACAGGGCCCTCCTACGAGCAGTACTTC.

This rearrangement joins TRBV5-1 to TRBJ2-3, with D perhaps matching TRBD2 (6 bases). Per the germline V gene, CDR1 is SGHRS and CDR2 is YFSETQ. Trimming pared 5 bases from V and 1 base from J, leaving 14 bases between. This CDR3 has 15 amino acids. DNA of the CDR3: TGCGCCAGCAGGAGTGGAGGGGTCGGCACAGATACGCAGTATTTT. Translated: CASRSGGVGTDTQYF.

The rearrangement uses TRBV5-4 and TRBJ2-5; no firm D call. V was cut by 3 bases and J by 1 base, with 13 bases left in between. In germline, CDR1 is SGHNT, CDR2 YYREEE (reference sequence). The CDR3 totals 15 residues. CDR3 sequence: CASSSRHQRQETQYF. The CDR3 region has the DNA TGTGCCAGCAGCTCCCGACACCAACGCCAAGAGACCCAGTACTTC.

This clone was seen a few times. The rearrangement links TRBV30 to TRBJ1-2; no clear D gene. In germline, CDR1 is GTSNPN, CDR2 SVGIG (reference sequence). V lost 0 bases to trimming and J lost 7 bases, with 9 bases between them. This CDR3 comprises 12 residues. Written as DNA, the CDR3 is TGTGCCTGGAGTGTAATTAAGTCTGGCTACACCTTC. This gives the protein CAWSVIKSGYTF.

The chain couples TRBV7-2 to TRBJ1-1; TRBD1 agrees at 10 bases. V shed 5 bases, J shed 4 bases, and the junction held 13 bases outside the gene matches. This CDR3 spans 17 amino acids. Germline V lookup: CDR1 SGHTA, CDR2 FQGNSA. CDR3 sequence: CASSPRTGGRKGTEAFF. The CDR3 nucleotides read TGTGCCAGCAGCCCCCGGACAGGGGGGCGGAAGGGCACTGAAGCTTTCTTT.

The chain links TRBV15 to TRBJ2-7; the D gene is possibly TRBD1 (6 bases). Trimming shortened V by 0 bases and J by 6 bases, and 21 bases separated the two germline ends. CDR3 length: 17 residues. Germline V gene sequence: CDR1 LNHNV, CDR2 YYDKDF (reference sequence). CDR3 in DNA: TGTGCCACCAGCAGAGAACTTTTAGGGCAGGGGTTAGGCGAGCAGTACTTC. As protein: CATSRELLGQGLGEQYF.

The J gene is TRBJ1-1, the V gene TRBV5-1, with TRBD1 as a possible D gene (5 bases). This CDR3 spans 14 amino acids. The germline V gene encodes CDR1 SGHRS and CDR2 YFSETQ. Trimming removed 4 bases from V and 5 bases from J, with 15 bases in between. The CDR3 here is CASSGKGRGTEAFF. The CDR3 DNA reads TGCGCCAGCAGCGGGAAGGGGCGAGGAACTGAAGCTTTCTTT. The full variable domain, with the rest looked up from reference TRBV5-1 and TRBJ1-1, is KAGVTQTPRYLIKTRGQQVTLSCSPISGHRSVSWYQQTPGQGLQFLFEYFSETQRNKGNFPGRFSGRQFSNSRSEMNVSTLELGDSALYLCASSGKGRGTEAFFGQGTRLTVV.

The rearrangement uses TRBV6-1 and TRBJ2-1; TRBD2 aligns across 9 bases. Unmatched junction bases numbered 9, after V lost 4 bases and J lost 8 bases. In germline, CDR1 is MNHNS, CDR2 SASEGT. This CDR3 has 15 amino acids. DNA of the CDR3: TGTGCCAGCAGTGCCAAGACTAGCGGAGGGTATGAGCAGTTCTTC. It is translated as CASSAKTSGGYEQFF.

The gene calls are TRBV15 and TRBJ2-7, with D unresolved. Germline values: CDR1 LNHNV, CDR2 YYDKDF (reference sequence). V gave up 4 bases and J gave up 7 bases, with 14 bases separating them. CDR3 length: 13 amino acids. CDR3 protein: CATSTARQGEQYF. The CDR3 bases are TGTGCCACCAGCACGGCGCGCCAAGGAGAGCAGTACTTC.